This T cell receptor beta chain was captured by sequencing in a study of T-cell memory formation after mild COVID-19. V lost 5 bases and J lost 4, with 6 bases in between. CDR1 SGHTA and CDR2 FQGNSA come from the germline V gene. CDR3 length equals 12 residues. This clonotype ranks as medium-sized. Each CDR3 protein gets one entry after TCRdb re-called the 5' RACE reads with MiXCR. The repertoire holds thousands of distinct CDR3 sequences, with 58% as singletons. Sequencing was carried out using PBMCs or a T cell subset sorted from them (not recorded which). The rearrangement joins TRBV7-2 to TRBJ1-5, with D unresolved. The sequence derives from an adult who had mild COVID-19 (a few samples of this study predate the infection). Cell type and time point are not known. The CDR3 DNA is TGTGCCAGCAGCACCCGAAATCAGCCCCAGCATTTT. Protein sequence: CASSTRNQPQHF.